The clone carrying this T cell receptor (beta chain) came up once. V was clipped by 8 bases and J by 0 bases; unmatched bases: 10. Germline V CDR1 and CDR2: GTSNPN, SVGIG (reference sequence). The CDR3 is 15 amino acids. The data were obtained in a study of blood T cell repertoires in COVID-19. In the study overall: Collection of acute and convalescent COVID-19 samples took place in the United States, Italy and Spain. Sources were T cells, B-cell-depleted T cells, or PBMCs; the material itself was cDNA or gDNA.

As originally analysed: Counts of nucleated cells, estimated from reference gene primer amplification, were obtained. The table came from immunoSEQ multiplex PCR; TCRdb's copy has only in-frame clones and leaves some out. The DNA was the basis for D and trimming; V, J and clone size are from that table. The sample has roughly 56,000 clones; around 91% are singletons. The chain couples TRBV30 to TRBJ2-3; 8 bases line up with TRBD1. Source material: peripheral blood. This sequence was found in a man between 60 and 75 years old with active COVID-19. The CDR3, as DNA: TGTGCCCAGACCAGGGGGCTCCATAGCACAGATACGCAGTATTTT. Its protein is CAQTRGLHSTDTQYF.